Listed below are T cell receptor beta chains from one sample, sequenced in a study of blood T cell repertoires in COVID-19. Only in-frame clones appear in the TCRdb table, and some are missing; sequencing was by immunoSEQ multiplex PCR. The sample lists around 70,000 clones, more than 80% occurring once. Sequencing was done on a sample of peripheral blood. The receptors shown here come from a man younger than 45 with acute or convalescent COVID-19. CDR3s include the opening cysteine and the closing phenylalanine or tryptophan. A D gene is named only where the DNA matches it firmly. Size is stated for part of the rows, as once, few or many counts, or as a class when the clone is expanded.

CDR3nt	CDR3aa	d_gene	v_gene	j_gene	abundance
TGTGCCAGTAGTATAGATAATGCGGGAGGGCGGGAGCCGTTCTTC	CASSIDNAGGREPFF	TRBD2	TRBV19	TRBJ2-1	NA
TGTGCCAGCAGCAAAGAGAGTCGGGGACTACCCCGGCCCTACGAGCAGTACTTC	CASSKESRGLPRPYEQYF	NA	TRBV21-1	TRBJ2-7	NA
TGTGCCAGCAGCGGTGGGGGCCACCTCTACGAGCAGTACTTC	CASSGGGHLYEQYF	NA	TRBV9	TRBJ2-7	NA
TGTGCCAGCTCACCGAACCCCCTGGGTGCGGGGAATCAGCCCCAGCATTTT	CASSPNPLGAGNQPQHF	NA	TRBV18	TRBJ1-5	NA
TGCGCCAGCAGCTTGATGGACAGGAGCTATGGCTACACCTTC	CASSLMDRSYGYTF	TRBD1	TRBV5-1	TRBJ1-2	NA
TGTGCCAGCAGCCTCGGGACAGCCCAGAAAGAGACCCAGTACTTC	CASSLGTAQKETQYF	TRBD1	TRBV11-2	TRBJ2-5	few
TGTGCCAGCAGCTCGACAGGTCAGCCCCAGCATTTT	CASSSTGQPQHF	NA	TRBV2	TRBJ1-5	medium-sized
TGTGCCAGCAGCTTAGCTGCTAGCCCAAGCACAGATACGCAGTATTTT	CASSLAASPSTDTQYF	NA	TRBV7-2	TRBJ2-3	NA
TGTGCCAGCAGCTTTCAGCGGGAAGGGAACATTCAGTACTTC	CASSFQREGNIQYF	TRBD2	TRBV7-2	TRBJ2-4	NA
TGCGCCAGCAGCTTGGCCGGGGTTGCAACTAATGAAAAACTGTTTTTT	CASSLAGVATNEKLFF	NA	TRBV5-1	TRBJ1-4	NA
TGTGCCAGCAGTTACCTGGGCAGTTACTATGGCTACACCTTC	CASSYLGSYYGYTF	NA	TRBV6-5	TRBJ1-2	NA
TGTGCCAGCAGTGAAACATCCTACAATGAGCAGTTCTTC	CASSETSYNEQFF	NA	TRBV2	TRBJ2-1	NA
TGTGCCAGCAGCCCCGCCGAACTAGATGGCTACACCTTC	CASSPAELDGYTF	NA	TRBV6-7	TRBJ1-2	NA
TGTGCCAGCAAACCTAGACAGGGGAACTATGGCTACACCTTC	CASKPRQGNYGYTF	TRBD1	TRBV2	TRBJ1-2	NA
TGTGCCAGCAGACTAGGGTCGACAGGGAACTACGAGCAGTACTTC	CASRLGSTGNYEQYF	TRBD1	TRBV6-6	TRBJ2-7	once
TGCGCCAGCAGCCTAAACAGCGGGGGTAGGACCCAGTACTTC	CASSLNSGGRTQYF	TRBD2	TRBV5-1	TRBJ2-5	few
TGTGCCAGCAGTTTAGACAGGGGGTCTGGCTACACCTTC	CASSLDRGSGYTF	TRBD1	TRBV12-3/TRBV12-4	TRBJ1-2	NA
TGCGCCAGCAGCCGACGACGGGGGGTTCCTAATGAAAAACTGTTTTTT	CASSRRRGVPNEKLFF	NA	TRBV4-3	TRBJ1-4	NA
TGCGCCAGCAGCAAGGGACAGGGAAGCGGGGAGCTGTTTTTT	CASSKGQGSGELFF	TRBD1	TRBV5-1	TRBJ2-2	few
TGTGCCAGCTCACCAGGGGGACAGGGCGAGACCCAGTACTTC	CASSPGGQGETQYF	TRBD1	TRBV18	TRBJ2-5	NA
TGCGCCAGCAGTGAGCCAGGACATTCCTACGAGCAGTACTTC	CASSEPGHSYEQYF	NA	TRBV10-1	TRBJ2-7	NA
TGTGCCAGCAGCGTTGGACTAGCAAAAACCGGGGAGCTGTTTTTT	CASSVGLAKTGELFF	TRBD2	TRBV9	TRBJ2-2	NA
TGCGCCAGCAGCCAAGATGGGAGGGGTCCGGGCATTCAGTACTTC	CASSQDGRGPGIQYF	TRBD2	TRBV4-1	TRBJ2-4	NA
TGTGCCAGCAGTTACCTACCTAGCGTGGACAATGAGCAGTTCTTC	CASSYLPSVDNEQFF	NA	TRBV6-5	TRBJ2-1	NA
TGCAGCGCCTGGGGCGGAACAGATACGCAGTATTTT	CSAWGGTDTQYF	NA	TRBV29-1	TRBJ2-3	NA
TGTGCCAGTAGATTTGCGGCAGGAAACACCATATATTTT	CASRFAAGNTIYF	NA	TRBV19	TRBJ1-3	NA
TGTGCCAGCAGCTTAGATCGGTTAGCGGGAACTACGCAGTATTTT	CASSLDRLAGTTQYF	TRBD2	TRBV11-2	TRBJ2-3	NA
TGTGCCAGCAGTCCCCAATCCGGGACAGGGGCGGCTTTCTTT	CASSPQSGTGAAFF	TRBD1	TRBV27	TRBJ1-1	NA
TGTGCCTGGAGTAAGAGTTCTGGAAACACCATATATTTT	CAWSKSSGNTIYF	NA	TRBV30	TRBJ1-3	NA
TGCAGCGTTGGCGTGACAGACTACTATGGCTACACCTTC	CSVGVTDYYGYTF	NA	TRBV29-1	TRBJ1-2	NA
TGTGCCAGTAGTATTTGGGGCTCTGGCGGGGAGCTGTTTTTT	CASSIWGSGGELFF	NA	TRBV19	TRBJ2-2	NA
TGTGCCAGCAGTTTATATATGATCCGAGACAGCTCCTACGAGCAGTACTTC	CASSLYMIRDSSYEQYF	NA	TRBV28	TRBJ2-7	NA
TGTGCCAGCTCCCAAAGGGGGCATGACTATAATTCACCCCTCCACTTT	CASSQRGHDYNSPLHF	TRBD1	TRBV18	TRBJ1-6	NA
TGCAGCGTTGATCACGACAGGGTGAACACTGAAGCTTTCTTT	CSVDHDRVNTEAFF	TRBD1	TRBV29-1	TRBJ1-1	NA
TGTGCCAGCAGTAGAGGGGGCCAAGAGACCCAGTACTTC	CASSRGGQETQYF	NA	TRBV28	TRBJ2-5	NA
TGTGCCAGCAACCAGGGGCTCAATGAGCAGTTCTTC	CASNQGLNEQFF	NA	TRBV25-1	TRBJ2-1	NA
TGCGCCAGCGCAACAGCTCCTAACTATGGCTACACCTTC	CASATAPNYGYTF	NA	TRBV10-1	TRBJ1-2	NA
TGCGCCAGCAGTAGACAGGCCTTGTCCCTCCACTTT	CASSRQALSLHF	NA	TRBV5-1	TRBJ1-6	NA
TGTGCCAGCAGTACTTACCGCCTGCTACAGAGGTTCTTC	CASSTYRLLQRFF	NA	TRBV28	TRBJ2-1	NA
TGCGCCAGCAGCAGATACACCGGGACTACCCAAGAGACCCAGTACTTC	CASSRYTGTTQETQYF	TRBD2	TRBV5-1	TRBJ2-5	NA
TGTGCCAGCAGTGAATCCCACTCCGCTGGGGCCAACGTCCTGACTTTC	CASSESHSAGANVLTF	NA	TRBV6-1	TRBJ2-6	NA
TGTGCCAGCAGTGACTTAGCGGGAGCGGCTGATGAGCAGTTCTTC	CASSDLAGAADEQFF	TRBD2	TRBV25-1	TRBJ2-1	NA
TGTGCCAGCACCCTCGGGGGTAACAATGAGCAGTTCTTC	CASTLGGNNEQFF	NA	TRBV28	TRBJ2-1	NA
TGTGCCAGCAGTGAAGGGACAGATTACAATGAGCAGTTCTTC	CASSEGTDYNEQFF	NA	TRBV6-1	TRBJ2-1	NA
TGTGCCAGCAGTTCCCCGGGGTTGGGTGAGCAGTTCTTC	CASSSPGLGEQFF	NA	TRBV12-3/TRBV12-4	TRBJ2-1	NA
TGTGCCAGCAGCTCCCCGAAGGGACAGGGCGGCTACGAGCAGTACTTC	CASSSPKGQGGYEQYF	TRBD1	TRBV11-2	TRBJ2-7	NA
TGTGCCAGCACGCGAGGGACAGGTGGCTACACCTTC	CASTRGTGGYTF	TRBD1	TRBV12-3/TRBV12-4	TRBJ1-2	NA
TGTGCCAGCAGCTTGTCCCGGGGCTCCTATAATTCACCCCTCCACTTT	CASSLSRGSYNSPLHF	NA	TRBV5-8	TRBJ1-6	once
TGCGCCAGCAGCTCTGGACAGGGGAACGAGCAGTACTTC	CASSSGQGNEQYF	TRBD1	TRBV5-1	TRBJ2-7	NA
TGTGCCAGCAGCTCCGGGACTAGCGGCTACAATGAGCAGTTCTTC	CASSSGTSGYNEQFF	TRBD2	TRBV6-5	TRBJ2-1	NA